The sequence of this TCR beta chain was determined in a study of OX40 agonist ivuxolimab in advanced cancers. On the study more broadly: A mean age of approximately 58 years, range about 20 to 79, was recorded, and roughly 83% were male. Partial responses, seen in three patients, involved one hepatocellular carcinoma and two cutaneous melanomas.

About this clone itself: What it binds is unknown.

Whole-study findings and limits: There were, on average, more expanded clones in CD8+ T cells than in CD4+.

Germline V gene sequence: CDR1 SEHNR, CDR2 FQNEAQ (reference sequence). The V and J ends lost 6 bases and 5 bases, in that order; junction bases with no gene match: 10. This CDR3 region has 16 residues. Researchers took blood at baseline, on cycle 4 day 1, and on cycle 7 day 1. The table came from immunoSEQ multiplex PCR; TCRdb's copy has only in-frame clones and leaves some out. The table includes some 50,000 clones, around nine tenths detected once. Here the sequenced sample was CD4+ or CD8+ T cells sorted from blood, taken in a trial of the OX40 agonist ivuxolimab. J is TRBJ2-5 and V is TRBV7-9, with 12 nucleotides matching TRBD2. The TCR sequence derives from an adult with an advanced solid tumor such as melanoma, head and neck, liver or kidney cancer. DNA for the CDR3: TGTGCCAGCAGACCCCCTAGCGGGGGGGCCCGGGAGACCCAGTACTTC. Protein sequence: CASRPPSGGARETQYF. The full variable domain, rest sourced from reference TRBV7-9 and TRBJ2-5, is DTGVSQNPRHKITKRGQNVTFRCDPISEHNRLYWYRQTLGQGPEFLTYFQNEAQLEKSRLLSDRFSAERPKGSFSTLEIQRTEQGDSAMYLCASRPPSGGARETQYFGPGTRLLVL.